The 13 T cell receptor beta chains given below trace back to one sample, sequenced in a study of regulatory T cells in long-lasting Graves disease (dated by TCRdb to 2020 to 2023). The library was prepared using multiplex PCR. TCRdb names Illumina HiSeq 4000 as the instrument used. CDR3 regions were amplified by Arm-PCR with iRepertoire HTBI primers to construct TCR beta libraries. Clones were called with MiXCR by TCRdb after fastp trimmed the public reads at Q25, and only in-frame beta chains were retained. CDR3 protein duplicates are merged, each entry listing the most common genes and DNA. This sample gives 360,000 or so distinct CDR3 sequences in total; roughly 23% of them show up just once. The top ten hold 25% to 35% of the sample. The time point label, read with the paper, signifies: persistent/refractory GD, antithyroid drugs over 5 years with positive TRAb. For both TCR sequencing and RNA sequencing, RNA was extracted from PBMCs in TRIzol.

Material: peripheral blood mononuclear cells (PBMCs), obtained when the disease was refractory, from a patient treated with antithyroid drugs. The receptors were sampled from a woman aged 40 to 50 with Graves disease. Donor details come from another sample of the same person, matched by shared clones.

In this sample, this clonotype turned up a few times. The chain couples TRBV12-3 or TRBV12-4 to TRBJ2-1; weak D call: TRBD2 (5 bases). The CDR3 extends over 15 amino acids. Trimming stripped 3 bases from V and 3 bases from J, with 12 bases between. The CDR3 protein is CASSLGSSFYNEQFF. CDR3 DNA: TGTGCCAGCAGTTTGGGGAGTAGCTTCTACAATGAGCAGTTCTTC.

In its sample, this clonotype was seen many times. Mismatch with germline at one junction end may stem from a read error. The chain is built from TRBV6-1 and TRBJ1-1; D is undetermined. This CDR3 has 18 residues. Germline V gene lookup returns CDR1 MNHNS and CDR2 SASEGT. The CDR3: CASSEVGPASVVNTEAFF. CDR3 DNA: TGTGCCAGCAGCGAAGTAGGGCCGGCCAGCGTGGTTAACACTGAAGCTTTCTTT.

The V and J genes are TRBV10-1 and TRBJ2-2; 7 positions agree with TRBD1. Losses at the gene ends were 6 bases for V and 5 bases for J; bases not matched to a gene: 6. The CDR3 length is 14 residues. Germline CDR1 WNHNN, CDR2 SYGVQD (reference sequence). CDR3 DNA sequence: TGCGCCAGCAGAACAGGGGTCAGGACCGGGGAGCTGTTTTTT. Its translation: CASRTGVRTGELFF.

This clonotype was counted ten times or more. V is TRBV28 and J is TRBJ2-2; D uncertain. The germline CDR1 and CDR2 sequences are MDHEN and SYDVKM. The CDR3 spans 11 residues. Deletions cut 7 bases from V and 1 base from J, with 1 base between. CDR3 amino acids: CASKNTGELFF. In DNA, the CDR3 is TGTGCCAGCAAGAACACCGGGGAGCTGTTTTTT.

The rearrangement links TRBV6-1 to TRBJ1-1; TRBD1 agrees at 9 bases. Trimming cost V 6 bases and J 4 bases; bases outside gene matches: 9. CDR3 length equals 15 residues. CDR1 is MNHNS, CDR2 SASEGT, per germline. The CDR3 bases are TGTGCCAGCAGCCGAGGACAGGGGCCGGTCACTGAAGCTTTCTTT. This codes for CASSRGQGPVTEAFF.

In this sample, this clonotype turned up many times. The chain is built from TRBV11-2 and TRBJ2-7; 8 positions match TRBD2. V lost 1 base and J lost 9; bases outside the gene matches: 17. The CDR3 sequence is 17 residues long. The V gene's germline CDR1 is SGHAT and CDR2 FQNNGV. CDR3 in amino acids: CASSLVAPVASGSRQYF. The CDR3 DNA reads as TGTGCCAGCAGCTTAGTCGCCCCGGTGGCTAGCGGGTCTAGGCAGTACTTC.

This clonotype was recorded at least ten times. The rearrangement uses TRBV10-3 and TRBJ1-3; TRBD1 aligns across 7 bases. The germline CDR1 and CDR2 sequences are ENHRY and SYGVKD. The CDR3 runs 13 residues. V gave up 5 bases and J gave up 4 bases; unmatched junction bases: 2. The CDR3 coding sequence is TGTGCCATCAGTACAGGGGAAGGAAACACCATATATTTT. This translates into CAISTGEGNTIYF.

This clonotype has ten or more counts. The chain has TRBV15 and TRBJ2-7; maybe TRBD2 (6 bases). CDR3 length: 15 amino acids. V shed 1 base and J shed 0 bases, with 10 bases lying between them. Germline assignment: CDR1 LNHNV and CDR2 YYDKDF (reference sequence). The CDR3 nucleotides are TGTGCCACCAGCAGAGGACACGGGAGCTCCTACGAGCAGTACTTC. Its protein product is CATSRGHGSSYEQYF.

About this clonotype: This could be a read error, since a much larger clone is one nucleotide away. The rearrangement uses TRBV5-1 and TRBJ1-1; TRBD1 is a possible D gene (5 bases). V was pared by 1 base and J by 5 bases, with 9 bases between. Germline V gives CDR1 SGHRS, CDR2 YFSETQ. The length of the CDR3 is 13 residues. The CDR3 DNA reads TGCGCCAGCAGCTTGCCAGGGAAGACTGAAGCTTTCTTT. Protein: CASSLPGKTEAFF.

J is TRBJ2-7 and V is TRBV28; 14 bases match TRBD2. This CDR3 is built from 18 residues. The germline V gene encodes CDR1 MDHEN and CDR2 SYDVKM. The V gene end was trimmed by 4 bases and the J gene end by 4 bases; junction bases not matched to a gene: 12. CDR3 sequence: CASSSGTSGRSVWYEQYF. CDR3 coding DNA: TGTGCCAGCAGTTCCGGGACTAGCGGGAGATCTGTGTGGTACGAGCAGTACTTC.

This clonotype came up a few times. The CDR3 protein is CASSLSGGSTEAFF. The CDR3 nucleotides are TGCGCCAGCAGCTTGTCTGGGGGGAGCACTGAAGCTTTCTTT. This chain uses TRBV5-1 with TRBJ1-1, with a tentative D call TRBD1 (5 bases). The V end was cut by 1 base, the J end by 4 bases, with 11 bases between. CDR3 length equals 14 residues. Germline CDR1 and CDR2: SGHRS and YFSETQ.

This chain joins TRBV28 and TRBJ2-3, with D hard to call. Trimming shortened V by 6 bases and J by 0 bases, and 7 bases separated the two germline ends. The germline V gene encodes CDR1 MDHEN and CDR2 SYDVKM. The CDR3 extends over 13 amino acids. CDR3 in amino acids: CASRRSSTDTQYF. CDR3 nucleotide sequence: TGTGCCAGCAGGAGATCGAGCACAGATACGCAGTATTTT. Full variable domain (missing parts from reference TRBV28 and TRBJ2-3): DVKVTQSSRYLVKRTGEKVFLECVQDMDHENMFWYRQDPGLGLRLIYFSYDVKMKEKGDIPEGYSVSREKKERFSLILESASTNQTSMYLCASRRSSTDTQYFGPGTRLTVL.

This rearrangement joins TRBV20-1 to TRBJ2-7; D not certain. The CDR3 runs to 13 residues. Germline V gene sequence: CDR1 DFQATT, CDR2 SNEGSKA (reference sequence). The ends were cut back, 1 base at V and 3 bases at J, with 10 bases in the middle. CDR3 coding DNA: TGCAGTGCTAGAGCGGGCCAGTTCTACGAGCAGTACTTC. It encodes CSARAGQFYEQYF.